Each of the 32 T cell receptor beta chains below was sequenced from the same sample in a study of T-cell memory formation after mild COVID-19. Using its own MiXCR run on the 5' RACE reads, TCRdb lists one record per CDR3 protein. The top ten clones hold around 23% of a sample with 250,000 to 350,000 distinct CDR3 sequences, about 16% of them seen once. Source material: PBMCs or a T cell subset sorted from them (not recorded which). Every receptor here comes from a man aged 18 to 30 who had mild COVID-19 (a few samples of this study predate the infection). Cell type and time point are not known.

In DNA, the CDR3 is TGTGCCGCCAGCCGCTTGGAGAACACTGAAGCTTTCTTT. Translation: CAASRLENTEAFF. The rearrangement links TRBV6-2 or TRBV6-3 to TRBJ1-1; no reliable D call. The CDR3 is 13 amino acids. V was cut by 11 bases and J by 1 base, with 14 bases left in between. Germline loops: CDR1 MNHEY, CDR2 SVGEGT.

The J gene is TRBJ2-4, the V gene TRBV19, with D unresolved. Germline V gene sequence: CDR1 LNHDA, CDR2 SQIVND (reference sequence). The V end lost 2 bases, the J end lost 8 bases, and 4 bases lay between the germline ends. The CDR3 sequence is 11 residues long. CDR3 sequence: CASSIRHIQYF. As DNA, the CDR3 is TGTGCCAGTAGTATACGCCACATTCAGTACTTC.

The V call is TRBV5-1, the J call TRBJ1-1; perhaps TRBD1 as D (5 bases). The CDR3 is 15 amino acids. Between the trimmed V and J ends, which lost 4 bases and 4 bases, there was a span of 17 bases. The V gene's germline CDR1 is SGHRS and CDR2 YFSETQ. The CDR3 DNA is TGCGCCAGCAGCCCGCTATCTGGAGGGGTCACTGAAGCTTTCTTT. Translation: CASSPLSGGVTEAFF.

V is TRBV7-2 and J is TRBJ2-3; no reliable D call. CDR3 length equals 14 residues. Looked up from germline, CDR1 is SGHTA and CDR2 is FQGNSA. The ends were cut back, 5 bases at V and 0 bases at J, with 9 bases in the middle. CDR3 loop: CASSEIASTDTQYF. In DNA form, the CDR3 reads TGTGCCAGCAGCGAGATAGCCAGCACAGATACGCAGTATTTT.

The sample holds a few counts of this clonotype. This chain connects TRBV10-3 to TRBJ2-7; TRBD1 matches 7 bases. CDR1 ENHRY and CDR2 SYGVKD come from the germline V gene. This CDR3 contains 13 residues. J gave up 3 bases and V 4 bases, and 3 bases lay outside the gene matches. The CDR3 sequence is CAISGGQLYEQYF. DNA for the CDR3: TGTGCCATCAGTGGGGGACAGCTCTACGAGCAGTACTTC.

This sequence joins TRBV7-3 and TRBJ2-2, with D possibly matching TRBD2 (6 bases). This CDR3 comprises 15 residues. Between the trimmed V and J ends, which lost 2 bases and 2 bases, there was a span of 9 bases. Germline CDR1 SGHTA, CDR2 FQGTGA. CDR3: CASSLAGPNTGELFF. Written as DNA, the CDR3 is TGTGCCAGCAGCTTAGCGGGGCCCAACACCGGGGAGCTGTTTTTT.

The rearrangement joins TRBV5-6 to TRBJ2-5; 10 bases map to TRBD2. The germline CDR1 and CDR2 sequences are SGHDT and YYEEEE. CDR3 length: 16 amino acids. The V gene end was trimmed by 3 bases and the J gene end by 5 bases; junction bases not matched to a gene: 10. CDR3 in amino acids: CASSWGPAGGLETQYF. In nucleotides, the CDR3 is TGTGCCAGCAGCTGGGGTCCAGCGGGGGGGCTTGAGACCCAGTACTTC.

The CDR3 DNA sequence: TGTGCCAGCAGCTTCCGGGGGGCCGGGGAGCTGTTTTTT. Protein sequence: CASSFRGAGELFF. V is TRBV7-2 and J is TRBJ2-2; the match to TRBD2 covers 7 bases. With V trimmed by 3 bases and J by 6 bases, 1 base remained unmatched. Germline CDR1 is SGHTA and CDR2 is FQGNSA. This CDR3 contains 13 residues.

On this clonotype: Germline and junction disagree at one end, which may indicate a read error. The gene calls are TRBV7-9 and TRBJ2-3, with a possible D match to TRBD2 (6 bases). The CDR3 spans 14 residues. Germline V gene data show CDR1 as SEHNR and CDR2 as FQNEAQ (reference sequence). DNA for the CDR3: TGCACCACACCCGGAGGGTTGAGCACAGATACGCAGTATTTT. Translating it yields CTTPGGLSTDTQYF.

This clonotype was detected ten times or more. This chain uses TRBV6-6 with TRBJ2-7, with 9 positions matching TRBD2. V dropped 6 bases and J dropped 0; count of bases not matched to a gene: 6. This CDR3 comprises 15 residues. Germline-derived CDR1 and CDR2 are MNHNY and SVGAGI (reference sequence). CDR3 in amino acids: CASRGSGGSSYEQYV. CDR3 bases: TGTGCCAGCAGGGGTAGCGGGGGCAGCTCCTACGAGCAGTACGTC.

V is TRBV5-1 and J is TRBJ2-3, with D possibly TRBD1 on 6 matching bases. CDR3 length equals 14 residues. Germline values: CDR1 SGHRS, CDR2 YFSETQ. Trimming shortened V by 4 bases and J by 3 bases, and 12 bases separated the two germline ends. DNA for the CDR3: TGCGCCAGCAGCGCAGGACAGACGACAGATACGCAGTATTTT. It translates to CASSAGQTTDTQYF. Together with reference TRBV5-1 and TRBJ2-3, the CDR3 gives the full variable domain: KAGVTQTPRYLIKTRGQQVTLSCSPISGHRSVSWYQQTPGQGLQFLFEYFSETQRNKGNFPGRFSGRQFSNSRSEMNVSTLELGDSALYLCASSAGQTTDTQYFGPGTRLTVL.

In DNA form, the CDR3 reads TGTGCCAGCAGCTTAGGAATAGACTCTCCTGACGAGCAGTTCTTC. Translating it yields CASSLGIDSPDEQFF. The J gene is TRBJ2-1, the V gene TRBV11-1; D gene ambiguous. The CDR3 is made up of 15 amino acids. Trimming left V 1 base short and J 10 bases short, with 17 bases between. The germline gives CDR1 SGHAT, CDR2 FQDESV (reference sequence).

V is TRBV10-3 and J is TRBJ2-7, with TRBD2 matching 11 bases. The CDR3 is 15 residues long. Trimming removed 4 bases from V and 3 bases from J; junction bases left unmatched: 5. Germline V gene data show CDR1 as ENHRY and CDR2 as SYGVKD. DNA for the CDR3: TGTGCCATCAGTGGTACTAGCGGGAGCAACTACGAGCAGTACTTC. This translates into CAISGTSGSNYEQYF.

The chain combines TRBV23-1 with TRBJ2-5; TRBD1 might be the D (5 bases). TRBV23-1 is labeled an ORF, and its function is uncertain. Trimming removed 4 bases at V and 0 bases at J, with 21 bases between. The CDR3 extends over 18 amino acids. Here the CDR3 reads CASSPPRETALYQETQYF. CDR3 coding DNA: TGCGCCAGCAGTCCACCCCGAGAGACAGCCCTGTACCAAGAGACCCAGTACTTC.

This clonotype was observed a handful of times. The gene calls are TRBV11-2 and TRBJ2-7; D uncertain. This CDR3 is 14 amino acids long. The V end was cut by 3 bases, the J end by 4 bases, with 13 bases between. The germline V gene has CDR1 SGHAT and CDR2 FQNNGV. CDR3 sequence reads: CASSLAAGRYEQYF. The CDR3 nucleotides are TGTGCCAGCAGCTTGGCCGCAGGAAGGTACGAGCAGTACTTC.

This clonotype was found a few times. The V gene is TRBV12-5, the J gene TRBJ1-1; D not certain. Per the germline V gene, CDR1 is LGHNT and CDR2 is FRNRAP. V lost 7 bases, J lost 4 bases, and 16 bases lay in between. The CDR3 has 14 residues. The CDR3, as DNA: TGTGCTAGTGCCGAACTGGAAGTCGGCACTGAAGCTTTCTTT. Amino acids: CASAELEVGTEAFF.

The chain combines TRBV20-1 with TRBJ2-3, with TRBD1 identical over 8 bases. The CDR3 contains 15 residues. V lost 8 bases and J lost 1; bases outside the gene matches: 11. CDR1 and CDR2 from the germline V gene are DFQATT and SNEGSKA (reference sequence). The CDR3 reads CSSNQGAWGTDTQYF. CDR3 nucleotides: TGCAGTTCGAACCAGGGGGCTTGGGGCACAGATACGCAGTATTTT.

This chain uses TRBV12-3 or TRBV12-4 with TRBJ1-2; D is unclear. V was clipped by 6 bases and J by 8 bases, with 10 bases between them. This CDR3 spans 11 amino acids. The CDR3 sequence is CASRLLGGYTF. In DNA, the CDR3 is TGTGCCAGCAGGCTACTTGGAGGCTACACCTTC.

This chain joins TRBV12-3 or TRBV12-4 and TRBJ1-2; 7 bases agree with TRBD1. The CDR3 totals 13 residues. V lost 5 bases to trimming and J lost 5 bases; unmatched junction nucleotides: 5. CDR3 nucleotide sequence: TGTGCCAGCAGTCCGACAGGGAAATATGGCTACACCTTC. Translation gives CASSPTGKYGYTF.

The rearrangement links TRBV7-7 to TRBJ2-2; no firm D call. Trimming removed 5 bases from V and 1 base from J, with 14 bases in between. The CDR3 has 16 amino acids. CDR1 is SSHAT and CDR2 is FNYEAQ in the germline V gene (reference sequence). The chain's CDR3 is CASSAGQPLNTGELFF. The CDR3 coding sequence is TGTGCCAGCAGCGCTGGGCAGCCTTTGAACACCGGGGAGCTGTTTTTT.

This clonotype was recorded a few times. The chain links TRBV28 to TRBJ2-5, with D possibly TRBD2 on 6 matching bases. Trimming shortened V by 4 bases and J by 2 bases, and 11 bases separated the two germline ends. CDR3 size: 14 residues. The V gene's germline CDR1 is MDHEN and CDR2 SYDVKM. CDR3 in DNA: TGTGCCAGCAGTTACACCCGGGGGCAAGAGACCCAGTACTTC. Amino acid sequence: CASSYTRGQETQYF.

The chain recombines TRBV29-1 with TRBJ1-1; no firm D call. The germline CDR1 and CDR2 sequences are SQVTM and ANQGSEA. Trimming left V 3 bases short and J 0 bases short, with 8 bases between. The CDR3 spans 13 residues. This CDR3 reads CSVEKGVNTEAFF. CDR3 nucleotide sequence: TGCAGCGTTGAGAAGGGTGTGAACACTGAAGCTTTCTTT.

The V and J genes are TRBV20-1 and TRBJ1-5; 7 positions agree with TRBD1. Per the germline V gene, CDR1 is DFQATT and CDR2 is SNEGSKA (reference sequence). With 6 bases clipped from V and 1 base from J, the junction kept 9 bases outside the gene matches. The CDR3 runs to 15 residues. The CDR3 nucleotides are TGCAGTGCCGCAGGGGGACTATTGAGCAATCAGCCCCAGCATTTT. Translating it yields CSAAGGLLSNQPQHF.

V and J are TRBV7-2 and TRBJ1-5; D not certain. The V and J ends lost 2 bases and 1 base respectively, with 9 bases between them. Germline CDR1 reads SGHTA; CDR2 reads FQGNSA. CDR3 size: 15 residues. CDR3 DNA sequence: TGTGCCAGCAGCTTACTCGGGAGAAGCAATCAGCCCCAGCATTTT. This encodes CASSLLGRSNQPQHF.

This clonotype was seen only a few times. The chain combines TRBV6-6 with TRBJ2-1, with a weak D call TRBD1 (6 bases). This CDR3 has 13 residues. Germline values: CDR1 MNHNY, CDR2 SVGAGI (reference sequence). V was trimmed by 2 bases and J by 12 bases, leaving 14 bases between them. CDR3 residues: CASSYPGGKGQFF. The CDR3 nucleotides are TGTGCCAGCAGTTACCCTGGGGGCAAAGGGCAGTTCTTC.

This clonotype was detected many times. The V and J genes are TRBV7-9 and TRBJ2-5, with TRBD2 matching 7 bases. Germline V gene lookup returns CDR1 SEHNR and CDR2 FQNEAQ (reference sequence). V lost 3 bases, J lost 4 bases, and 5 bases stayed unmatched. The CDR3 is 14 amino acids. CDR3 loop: CASSLGSGGETQYF. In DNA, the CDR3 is TGTGCCAGCAGCTTGGGCTCGGGGGGAGAGACCCAGTACTTC. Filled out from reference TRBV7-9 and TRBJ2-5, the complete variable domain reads DTGVSQNPRHKITKRGQNVTFRCDPISEHNRLYWYRQTLGQGPEFLTYFQNEAQLEKSRLLSDRFSAERPKGSFSTLEIQRTEQGDSAMYLCASSLGSGGETQYFGPGTRLLVL.

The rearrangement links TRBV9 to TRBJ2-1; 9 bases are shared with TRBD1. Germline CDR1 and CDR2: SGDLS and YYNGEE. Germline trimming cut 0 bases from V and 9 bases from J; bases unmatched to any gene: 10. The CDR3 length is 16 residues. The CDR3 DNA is TGTGCCAGCAGCGTAGACCCGGGACAGGGTAGGGTTGAGCAGTTCTTC. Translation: CASSVDPGQGRVEQFF.

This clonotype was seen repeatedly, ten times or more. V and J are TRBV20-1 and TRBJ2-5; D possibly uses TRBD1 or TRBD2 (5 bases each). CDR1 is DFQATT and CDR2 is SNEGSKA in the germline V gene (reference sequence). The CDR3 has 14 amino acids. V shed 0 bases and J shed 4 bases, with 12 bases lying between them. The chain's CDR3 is CSARDYQGRETQYF. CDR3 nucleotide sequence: TGCAGTGCTAGAGATTACCAGGGACGAGAGACCCAGTACTTC.

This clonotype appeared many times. The CDR3 coding sequence is TGTGCCAGCAGCTCCTCTAGCTGGAATGAGCAGTTCTTC. Translated, it gives CASSSSSWNEQFF. The chain couples TRBV7-2 to TRBJ2-1, with D perhaps TRBD2 (5 bases). This CDR3 is 13 amino acids long. Trimming pared 4 bases from V and 7 bases from J, leaving 11 bases between. Germline V CDR1 and CDR2: SGHTA, FQGNSA.

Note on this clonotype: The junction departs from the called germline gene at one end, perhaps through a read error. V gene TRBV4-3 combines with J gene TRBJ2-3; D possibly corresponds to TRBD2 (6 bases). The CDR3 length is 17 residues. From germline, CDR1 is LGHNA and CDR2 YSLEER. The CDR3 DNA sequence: TGCGCCAGCAGCCAGGGGTCTCCGGGGGACGTCACATATACGCAGTATTTT. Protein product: CASSQGSPGDVTYTQYF.

CDR3 amino acids: CASSSLAGGRKTQYF. The DNA for the CDR3 is TGTGCCAGCAGCTCCCTTGCGGGGGGGAGGAAGACCCAGTACTTC. This rearrangement joins TRBV5-6 to TRBJ2-5, with 9 bases identical to TRBD2. The CDR3 covers 15 residues. The germline V gene has CDR1 SGHDT and CDR2 YYEEEE. V shed 3 bases, J shed 6 bases, and the junction held 9 bases outside the gene matches.

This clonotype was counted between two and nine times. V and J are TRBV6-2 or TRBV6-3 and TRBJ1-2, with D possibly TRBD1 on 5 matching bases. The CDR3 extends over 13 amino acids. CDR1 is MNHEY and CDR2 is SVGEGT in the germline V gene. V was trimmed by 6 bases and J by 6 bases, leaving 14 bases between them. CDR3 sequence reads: CASRPAGGHGYTF. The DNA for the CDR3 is TGTGCCAGCAGACCCGCGGGGGGACATGGCTACACCTTC.